The rows below give T cell receptor beta chains drawn from one sample of a study of blood T cell repertoires in COVID-19. The method was immunoSEQ multiplex PCR; TCRdb's version includes in-frame clones alone and lacks a portion of them. The table has under 450,000 clones, roughly 90% seen once. The sample comprised PBMCs or T cells enriched from blood (not recorded which). Receptor source: a woman in her twenties or thirties who had recovered from COVID-19. Both conserved end residues are part of each CDR3. Fields, in order: CDR3 length, clone size, D gene, J gene, V gene, CDR3 protein, CDR3 DNA. The D gene is left open where the match is weak. Rows may omit the clone size; those that give it use once, few, many or a size class.

14 | - | TRBD1 | TRBJ2-7 | TRBV6-2/TRBV6-3 | CASSYSRGPYEQYF | TGTGCCAGCAGTTACTCCAGGGGGCCCTACGAGCAGTACTTC
14 | - | TRBD1 | TRBJ1-1 | TRBV29-1 | CSVRGGQGSTEAFF | TGCAGCGTTCGCGGGGGACAGGGATCCACTGAAGCTTTCTTT
20 | - | - | TRBJ2-7 | TRBV21-1 | CASSSTMGLAGPGNSYEQYF | TGTGCCAGCAGCTCGACCATGGGACTAGCGGGCCCGGGTAACTCCTACGAGCAGTACTTC
13 | - | TRBD2 | TRBJ2-5 | TRBV28 | CASSGAGQETQYF | TGTGCCAGCAGTGGAGCGGGGCAAGAGACCCAGTACTTC
19 | - | - | TRBJ2-3 | TRBV3-1/TRBV3-2 | CASSPELSGYVRSADTQYF | TGTGCCAGCAGCCCGGAGTTATCGGGGTATGTCCGTAGTGCAGATACGCAGTATTTT
17 | - | TRBD1 | TRBJ2-7 | TRBV5-5 | CASSFGYFGTAPYEQYF | TGTGCCAGCAGCTTTGGATACTTCGGGACAGCCCCCTACGAGCAGTACTTC
14 | once | - | TRBJ1-6 | TRBV5-1 | CASSQRAYNSPLHF | TGCGCCAGCAGCCAGCGCGCATATAATTCACCCCTCCACTTT
12 | - | TRBD1 | TRBJ1-1 | TRBV27 | CASYRGGTEAFF | TGTGCCAGCTACAGGGGGGGGACTGAAGCTTTCTTT
14 | - | TRBD1 | TRBJ2-7 | TRBV5-1 | CASSSGQAVYEQYF | TGCGCCAGCAGCTCCGGACAGGCGGTCTACGAGCAGTACTTC
13 | few | - | TRBJ1-2 | TRBV5-1 | CASSLGTLYGYTF | TGCGCCAGCAGCTTGGGGACTCTCTATGGCTACACCTTC
16 | - | - | TRBJ2-3 | TRBV19 | CASSIGASEVTDTQYF | TGTGCCAGTAGTATAGGGGCTAGCGAGGTGACAGATACGCAGTATTTT
14 | - | TRBD1 | TRBJ2-4 | TRBV7-9 | CASTKDRDSNIQYF | TGTGCCAGCACGAAGGACAGGGATTCGAACATTCAGTACTTC
15 | - | TRBD2 | TRBJ2-1 | TRBV18 | CASSPPGLAVGEQFF | TGTGCCAGCTCACCACCGGGACTAGCGGTCGGGGAGCAGTTCTTC
13 | - | TRBD1 | TRBJ1-1 | TRBV5-8 | CASSPYDRAEAFF | TGTGCCAGCAGCCCGTACGACAGGGCTGAAGCTTTCTTT
15 | few | - | TRBJ2-7 | TRBV19 | CASSIGGRDAYEQYF | TGTGCCAGTAGTATAGGAGGCCGGGATGCCTACGAGCAGTACTTC
15 | - | - | TRBJ1-6 | TRBV27 | CASSPLSSYNSPLHF | TGTGCCAGCAGTCCCTTGAGCTCCTATAATTCACCCCTCCACTTT
16 | - | - | TRBJ2-5 | TRBV27 | CASSPEGLRFQETQYF | TGTGCCAGCAGTCCTGAGGGCCTAAGATTCCAAGAGACCCAGTACTTC
13 | - | TRBD2 | TRBJ2-7 | TRBV3-1/TRBV3-2 | CASSREGSYEQYF | TGTGCCAGCAGCCGGGAGGGATCCTACGAGCAGTACTTC
15 | - | - | TRBJ1-1 | TRBV11-2 | CASSLDTPGYTEAFF | TGTGCCAGCAGCTTAGATACCCCGGGGTACACTGAAGCTTTCTTT
15 | - | - | TRBJ2-3 | TRBV28 | CASSHSKEYTDTQYF | TGTGCCAGCAGTCATTCTAAAGAGTACACAGATACGCAGTATTTT
16 | - | - | TRBJ1-3 | TRBV11-2 | CASSLRESYSGNTIYF | TGTGCCAGCAGCTTGAGGGAGAGCTACTCTGGAAACACCATATATTTT
14 | - | - | TRBJ2-7 | TRBV11-2 | CASSPRQGRYEQYF | TGTGCCAGCAGCCCTCGGCAGGGTCGGTACGAGCAGTACTTC
14 | once | - | TRBJ1-1 | TRBV6-5 | CASMLGPRSGEAFF | TGTGCCAGCATGCTAGGCCCTAGATCCGGTGAAGCTTTCTTT
12 | few | - | TRBJ2-5 | TRBV12-3/TRBV12-4 | CASSLSGDLEDF | TGTGCCAGCAGTTTATCGGGGGACCTCGAGGACTTC
14 | many | TRBD2 | TRBJ2-5 | TRBV3-1/TRBV3-2 | CASSLTSSGETQYF | TGTGCCAGCAGCTTGACTAGCTCGGGCGAGACCCAGTACTTC
14 | - | - | TRBJ2-7 | TRBV5-1 | CASSLQGGIGEQYF | TGCGCCAGCAGCCTACAGGGAGGGATAGGGGAGCAGTACTTC
13 | once | - | TRBJ2-2 | TRBV6-6 | CASKLPVPGELFF | TGTGCCAGCAAGCTCCCCGTCCCCGGGGAGCTGTTTTTT
14 | - | TRBD1 | TRBJ1-2 | TRBV5-1 | CASSLSTGAIVYTF | TGCGCCAGCAGCTTGAGCACAGGGGCCATTGTGTACACCTTC
13 | - | - | TRBJ1-6 | TRBV27 | CASTDSLNSPLHF | TGTGCCAGCACGGACAGTTTGAATTCACCCCTCCACTTT
16 | - | TRBD1 | TRBJ2-7 | TRBV28 | CASRDFSGTGGRVQYF | TGTGCCAGCAGAGACTTTTCCGGGACAGGGGGCCGGGTGCAGTACTTC